The 32 T cell receptor beta chains listed next were all sequenced from one sample in a study of blood T cell repertoires in COVID-19. Profiling relied on immunoSEQ multiplex PCR, and the TCRdb table lists in-frame clones only, not all of them. The sample holds approximately 360,000 clones, around 83% seen once. The sequenced material came from PBMCs or T cells enriched from blood (not recorded which). Receptors were obtained from a woman aged 45-60 years who had recovered from COVID-19.

The chain joins TRBV6-5 to TRBJ2-2; tentative D call: TRBD2 (6 bases). Trimming left V 6 bases short and J 1 base short, with 9 bases between. The V gene's germline CDR1 is MNHEY and CDR2 SVGAGI. The CDR3 covers 14 residues. In nucleotides, the CDR3 is TGTGCCAGCAGGGGACTGAAGAACACCGGGGAGCTGTTTTTT. Its translation: CASRGLKNTGELFF.

This chain joins TRBV13 and TRBJ1-3; D not certain. Germline V gene data show CDR1 as PRHDT and CDR2 as FYEKMQ (reference sequence). The V gene lost 1 base and the J gene lost 1 base, with 8 bases spanning the gap. This CDR3 has 15 residues. CDR3 in DNA: TGTGCCAGCAGCTTAGACGGAGCTTCTGGAAACACCATATATTTT. It yields the protein CASSLDGASGNTIYF. The complete variable domain, with remaining parts taken from reference TRBV13 and TRBJ1-3, reads AAGVIQSPRHLIKEKRETATLKCYPIPRHDTVYWYQQGPGQDPQFLISFYEKMQSDKGSIPDRFSAQQFSDYHSELNMSSLELGDSALYFCASSLDGASGNTIYFGEGSWLTVV.

V and J are TRBV5-4 and TRBJ1-4; 8 bases are shared with TRBD1. V lost 4 bases and J lost 8; bases outside the gene matches: 10. In germline, CDR1 is SGHNT, CDR2 YYREEE (reference sequence). The CDR3 contains 15 residues. CDR3 sequence reads: CASSPVPGGPEKLFF. The CDR3 DNA follows: TGTGCCAGCAGCCCGGTTCCAGGGGGCCCCGAAAAACTGTTTTTT.

The chain combines TRBV7-9 with TRBJ1-1; D remains unclear. The CDR3 runs 14 residues. Germline CDR1 and CDR2: SEHNR and FQNEAQ (reference sequence). V was trimmed by 2 bases and J by 7 bases, leaving 14 bases between them. CDR3 sequence (DNA): TGTGCCAGCAGCTTATTGATATTGCCCAGTGAAGCTTTCTTT. Translating gives CASSLLILPSEAFF.

The chain has TRBV29-1 and TRBJ1-5, with a possible D match to TRBD1 (6 bases). CDR1 SQVTM and CDR2 ANQGSEA come from the germline V gene. This CDR3 contains 14 residues. With 5 bases removed from V and 4 bases from J, the gap between germline ends came to 15 bases. CDR3 DNA: TGCAGCGTTCGAGAGACAGGAAGGAATCAGCCCCAGCATTTT. Translation gives CSVRETGRNQPQHF.

In the case of this clone: The sample holds other DNA sequences that translate to the same CDR3. This chain joins TRBV19 and TRBJ1-5; 10 bases fit TRBD1. CDR1 and CDR2 (germline): LNHDA, SQIVND (reference sequence). The trim removed 2 bases at V and 3 bases at J, leaving 4 bases unmatched. The CDR3 runs to 16 residues. CDR3 bases: TGTGCCAGTAGTATACCGACAGGGGGCTCCAATCAGCCCCAGCATTTT. It yields the protein CASSIPTGGSNQPQHF.

In nucleotides, the CDR3 is TGTGCCAGCAGCCAAGTTAACAGAGCCAAAAACATTCAGTACTTC. It codes for CASSQVNRAKNIQYF. The chain carries TRBV3-1 (or the pseudogene TRBV3-2) and TRBJ2-4; D unresolved. CDR1 and CDR2 from the germline V gene are LGHDT and YNNKEL (reference sequence). CDR3 length equals 15 residues. Trimming pared 1 base from V and 0 bases from J, leaving 7 bases between.

The chain employs TRBV19 and TRBJ1-1; D unresolved. The length of the CDR3 is 15 residues. Germline CDR1 reads LNHDA; CDR2 reads SQIVND (reference sequence). The V gene lost 7 bases and the J gene lost 0 bases, with 15 bases spanning the gap. This CDR3 reads CASILTPSMNTEAFF. The CDR3, as DNA: TGTGCCAGTATCTTGACACCTTCCATGAACACTGAAGCTTTCTTT.

Only a few counts were recorded for this clone. This sequence joins TRBV13 and TRBJ1-6, with 7 bases fitting TRBD1. The CDR3 extends over 14 amino acids. Germline V gene sequence: CDR1 PRHDT, CDR2 FYEKMQ (reference sequence). Trimming removed 5 bases from V and 10 bases from J; junction bases left unmatched: 8. CDR3 in DNA: TGTGCCAGCAGCGTACAGGGGAAGGGCTCACCCCTCCACTTT. Translation gives CASSVQGKGSPLHF.

The chain couples TRBV19 to TRBJ1-4, with TRBD1 matching over 9 bases. Germline loops: CDR1 LNHDA, CDR2 SQIVND (reference sequence). With 1 base clipped from V and 2 bases from J, the junction kept 5 bases outside the gene matches. The CDR3 has 17 residues. CDR3 residues: CASSIGGQGTTNEKLFF. The CDR3 nucleotides read TGTGCCAGTAGTATAGGTGGACAGGGGACGACTAATGAAAAACTGTTTTTT.

For the CDR3, the DNA is TGTGCCAGCAGCCAACTCGCCGAACTCTATGGCTACACCTTC. This sequence encodes CASSQLAELYGYTF. The V call is TRBV4-2, the J call TRBJ1-2; D is unresolved. The germline CDR1 and CDR2 sequences are LGHNA and YNFKEQ. Trimming cost V 2 bases and J 4 bases, with 11 bases left between them. This CDR3 spans 14 amino acids.

The gene calls are TRBV7-2 and TRBJ2-2, with D unresolved. V was shortened by 2 bases and J by 1 base, with 14 bases between the two germline ends. Germline values: CDR1 SGHTA, CDR2 FQGNSA. CDR3 length: 17 residues. The DNA of the CDR3 is TGTGCCAGCAGCTTACCCCCAGGCACCAAGAACACCGGGGAGCTGTTTTTT. Translating gives CASSLPPGTKNTGELFF.

The rearrangement uses TRBV6-5 and TRBJ1-1; D might be TRBD1 (6 bases). From germline, CDR1 is MNHEY and CDR2 SVGAGI. V lost 6 bases and J lost 4, with 15 bases in between. This CDR3 is built from 14 residues. The DNA of the CDR3 is TGTGCCAGCAGGAGGGGGGGTCGGGGCACTGAAGCTTTCTTT. Residues: CASRRGGRGTEAFF.

V usage is TRBV18 and J usage is TRBJ1-2; 7 bases align to TRBD1. CDR1 and CDR2 from the germline V gene are KGHSH and LQKENI. The CDR3 has 15 residues. Trimming took 3 bases from V and 0 from J; bases not matched to a gene: 4. Here the CDR3 DNA reads TGTGCCAGCTCACCGCCCGGGACAGCTAACTATGGCTACACCTTC. This translates into CASSPPGTANYGYTF.

V and J are TRBV19 and TRBJ1-1, with a possible D match to TRBD1 (5 bases). Germline V gene sequence: CDR1 LNHDA, CDR2 SQIVND (reference sequence). This CDR3 is built from 15 residues. V was pared by 0 bases and J by 4 bases, with 12 bases between. The CDR3 DNA sequence: TGTGCCAGTAGTATAGACCCAGGGATAGGCACTGAAGCTTTCTTT. Its protein is CASSIDPGIGTEAFF.

V and J are TRBV6-5 and TRBJ1-5; D is possibly TRBD1 (6 bases). CDR3 length equals 14 residues. The germline gives CDR1 MNHEY, CDR2 SVGAGI. Trimming took off 7 bases at V and 1 base at J, with 11 bases between the two ends. The chain's CDR3 is CASKGGASNQPQHF. The CDR3, as DNA: TGTGCCAGCAAAGGGGGAGCGAGCAATCAGCCCCAGCATTTT.

The V call is TRBV6-6, the J call TRBJ2-3, with D unresolved. The germline V gene encodes CDR1 MNHNY and CDR2 SVGAGI (reference sequence). Trimming cost V 4 bases and J 5 bases, with 13 bases left between them. The CDR3 contains 14 residues. Here the CDR3 reads CASSFPGAGDTQYF. In nucleotides, the CDR3 is TGTGCCAGCAGTTTTCCAGGTGCCGGAGATACGCAGTATTTT.

CDR3 in amino acids: CASSIWSTRDQPQHF. The CDR3 bases are TGTGCCAGTAGTATTTGGTCTACTAGGGATCAGCCCCAGCATTTT. The V call is TRBV19, the J call TRBJ1-5; D unclear. This CDR3 is built from 15 residues. Deletions cut 3 bases from V and 5 bases from J, with 14 bases between. The germline CDR1 and CDR2 sequences are LNHDA and SQIVND (reference sequence).

The rearrangement uses TRBV7-9 and TRBJ1-1; TRBD1 matches at 8 bases. Losses at the gene ends were 4 bases for V and 7 bases for J; bases not matched to a gene: 8. Germline V gene lookup returns CDR1 SEHNR and CDR2 FQNEAQ (reference sequence). CDR3 length equals 14 residues. CDR3 sequence (DNA): TGTGCCAGCAGCTCAACAGGGGGGATTGGTGAAGCTTTCTTT. It codes for CASSSTGGIGEAFF.

The chain couples TRBV7-9 to TRBJ2-1; the D gene is possibly TRBD2 (6 bases). Germline V gene sequence: CDR1 SEHNR, CDR2 FQNEAQ (reference sequence). The CDR3 length is 15 residues. Trimming took off 4 bases at V and 4 bases at J, with 14 bases between the two ends. The CDR3 spells CASSSSGTVYNEQFF. In DNA, the CDR3 is TGTGCCAGCAGCTCCTCCGGGACTGTTTACAATGAGCAGTTCTTC.

The rearrangement joins TRBV19 to TRBJ1-4; TRBD1 agrees at 7 bases. Trimming at V came to 6 bases and at J to 5 bases, leaving 9 bases not matched to a gene. The germline CDR1 and CDR2 sequences are LNHDA and SQIVND (reference sequence). This CDR3 comprises 15 residues. CDR3 coding DNA: TGTGCCAGTAGCCCACAGGGGTTGGGGAATGAAAAACTGTTTTTT. Amino acids: CASSPQGLGNEKLFF. The full variable domain, rest sourced from reference TRBV19 and TRBJ1-4, is DGGITQSPKYLFRKEGQNVTLSCEQNLNHDAMYWYRQDPGQGLRLIYYSQIVNDFQKGDIAEGYSVSREKKESFPLTVTSAQKNPTAFYLCASSPQGLGNEKLFFGSGTQLSVL.

The V gene is TRBV5-1, the J gene TRBJ2-1; 11 bases map to TRBD2. Germline CDR1 reads SGHRS; CDR2 reads YFSETQ. The CDR3 totals 16 residues. V shed 4 bases and J 1 base; nucleotides not matched to a gene: 4. The CDR3 nucleotides are TGCGCCAGCAGCCCGACTAGCGGGAATTCCTACAATGAGCAGTTCTTC. This gives the protein CASSPTSGNSYNEQFF.

CDR3 nucleotides: TGTGCCAGTAGTATAAAAGTGAGTATCTACGAGCAGTACTTC. It translates to CASSIKVSIYEQYF. The chain links TRBV19 to TRBJ2-7; D gene uncertain. With 2 bases removed from V and 3 bases from J, the gap between germline ends came to 11 bases. This CDR3 has 14 amino acids. In germline, CDR1 is LNHDA, CDR2 SQIVND (reference sequence). The full variable domain, in which reference TRBV19 and TRBJ2-7 provide the parts outside the CDR3, is DGGITQSPKYLFRKEGQNVTLSCEQNLNHDAMYWYRQDPGQGLRLIYYSQIVNDFQKGDIAEGYSVSREKKESFPLTVTSAQKNPTAFYLCASSIKVSIYEQYFGPGTRLTVT.

As to this clone: Other DNA variants within this sample encode the same CDR3. The genes are TRBV9 and TRBJ2-3; 8 bases line up with TRBD2. CDR1 is SGDLS, CDR2 YYNGEE, per germline. The CDR3 has 14 residues. V lost 3 bases to trimming and J lost 0 bases; unmatched junction nucleotides: 0. The CDR3 here is CASSASGSTDTQYF. CDR3 DNA sequence: TGTGCCAGCAGCGCTAGCGGGAGCACAGATACGCAGTATTTT.

V is TRBV30 and J is TRBJ1-4; TRBD1 matches 9 bases. The length of the CDR3 is 16 residues. The J segment lost 4 bases and the V segment lost 1 base, leaving 7 bases of the junction unmatched. Looked up from germline, CDR1 is GTSNPN and CDR2 is SVGIG (reference sequence). The CDR3 is CAWSEVTGGSNEKLFF. CDR3 coding DNA: TGTGCCTGGAGTGAGGTGACAGGGGGGAGTAATGAAAAACTGTTTTTT.

J is TRBJ1-2 and V is TRBV29-1; 8 bases match TRBD1. The germline gives CDR1 SQVTM, CDR2 ANQGSEA. The CDR3 consists of 14 residues. J gave up 8 bases and V 4 bases, and 12 bases lay outside the gene matches. The CDR3 DNA reads as TGCAGCGTTGTGGGATCAGGGGGCGGGTTCGGCTACACCTTC. As protein: CSVVGSGGGFGYTF.

The V and J genes are TRBV14 and TRBJ2-2, with D possibly being TRBD2 (6 bases). V gave up 4 bases and J gave up 5 bases, with 14 bases separating them. The CDR3 consists of 15 residues. CDR1 and CDR2 (germline): SGHDN, FVKESK. CDR3 sequence reads: CASSLRTGGTGELFF. CDR3 in DNA: TGTGCCAGCAGCCTCAGGACCGGGGGAACCGGGGAGCTGTTTTTT.

The chain links TRBV3-1 (or the pseudogene TRBV3-2) to TRBJ1-5; D ambiguous. CDR1 is LGHDT, CDR2 YNNKEL, per germline (reference sequence). This CDR3 region has 15 residues. V was shortened by 2 bases and J by 0 bases, with 8 bases between the two germline ends. The CDR3 region is CASSQSLFSNQPQHF. For the CDR3, the DNA is TGTGCCAGCAGCCAAAGCCTCTTTAGCAATCAGCCCCAGCATTTT.

V is TRBV2 and J is TRBJ2-4, with D possibly matching TRBD1 (6 bases). V was clipped by 6 bases and J by 0 bases, with 15 bases between them. This CDR3 comprises 16 residues. From germline, CDR1 is SNHLY and CDR2 FYNNEI. The CDR3 DNA reads as TGTGCCAGCAGCAGCCGGGACACTCTAGCCAAAAACATTCAGTACTTC. Its translation: CASSSRDTLAKNIQYF.

This rearrangement joins TRBV7-9 to TRBJ2-5; 8 positions match TRBD2. Trimming took 4 bases from V and 5 from J; bases not matched to a gene: 6. CDR1 is SEHNR and CDR2 is FQNEAQ in the germline V gene (reference sequence). The CDR3 is 14 amino acids. This CDR3 reads CASSSAGVNETQYF. CDR3 DNA: TGTGCCAGCAGCTCAGCGGGAGTAAATGAGACCCAGTACTTC.

V gene TRBV2 combines with J gene TRBJ1-1; maybe TRBD1 (5 bases). V lost 4 bases to trimming and J lost 4 bases, with 13 bases between them. In germline, CDR1 is SNHLY, CDR2 FYNNEI. This CDR3 region has 14 residues. The CDR3 DNA reads as TGTGCCAGCAGTGTAGGTTCCCAGGGCACTGAAGCTTTCTTT. Residues: CASSVGSQGTEAFF.

The rearrangement uses TRBV6-6 and TRBJ1-3; TRBD1 is a possible D gene (6 bases). This CDR3 is 15 amino acids long. Germline values: CDR1 MNHNY, CDR2 SVGAGI (reference sequence). V was shortened by 2 bases and J by 0 bases, with 8 bases between the two germline ends. The CDR3 nucleotides are TGTGCCAGCAGTTACAACAGGGACTCTGGAAACACCATATATTTT. Its translation: CASSYNRDSGNTIYF.